The 7 T cell receptor beta chains reported below all come from one sample, sequenced in a study of cytomegalovirus exposure and HLA in healthy donors. The PCR contained 60 Vbeta and 13 Jbeta primers. TCRdb's copy holds only in-frame clones and misses some; the assay was immunoSEQ multiplex PCR. The table has about 170,000 clones, roughly 80% seen once. The source material was PBMCs. These receptors were collected from a woman aged 18-29 years in good health and CMV-seronegative.

This rearrangement joins TRBV6-1 to TRBJ2-3; possible D gene TRBD2, 5 bases. The CDR3 runs to 15 residues. Germline CDR1 is MNHNS and CDR2 is SASEGT. Trimming removed 9 bases from V and 3 bases from J, with 19 bases in between. The CDR3 protein is CASSPEGSRTDTQYF. The CDR3 DNA is TGTGCCAGTTCCCCCGAGGGTTCCCGGACAGATACGCAGTATTTT.

The J gene is TRBJ2-3, the V gene TRBV5-4; 8 bases map to TRBD1. There are 13 residues in the CDR3. Germline V lookup: CDR1 SGHNT, CDR2 YYREEE (reference sequence). The trim removed 3 bases at V and 6 bases at J, leaving 3 bases unmatched. The CDR3 DNA sequence: TGTGCCAGCAGCTATGACAGGGGTGATACGCAGTATTTT. Protein: CASSYDRGDTQYF.

This clone was found once. The chain links TRBV28 to TRBJ2-5, with a tentative D call TRBD1 (7 bases). The ends were cut back, 2 bases at V and 2 bases at J, with 15 bases in the middle. The CDR3 runs to 16 residues. CDR1 is MDHEN, CDR2 SYDVKM, per germline. The CDR3 DNA reads TGTGCCAGCAGTTTAGGTTCAGGGGGGCCACAAGAGACCCAGTACTTC. Residues: CASSLGSGGPQETQYF.

The rearrangement links TRBV18 to TRBJ1-1; weak D call: TRBD1 (5 bases). The CDR3 is 16 residues long. V was cut by 4 bases and J by 0 bases, with 15 bases left in between. Germline CDR1 is KGHSH and CDR2 is LQKENI. Here the CDR3 DNA reads TGTGCCAGCTCACTTAGGGGCCACCAAATGAACACTGAAGCTTTCTTT. Encoded protein: CASSLRGHQMNTEAFF.

V usage is TRBV5-1 and J usage is TRBJ1-1; 7 bases map to TRBD1. Per germline, CDR1 SGHRS and CDR2 YFSETQ. V trimming: 4 bases; J trimming: 8 bases; junction bases outside the gene matches: 5. This CDR3 comprises 12 residues. CDR3 DNA: TGCGCCAGCAGCATGACAGGGTTAGAAGCTTTCTTT. As protein: CASSMTGLEAFF.

V is TRBV5-1 and J is TRBJ2-3, with 8 bases matching TRBD2. The V segment lost 1 base and the J segment 6 bases; nucleotides outside the gene matches: 7. The CDR3 is 15 residues long. The germline gives CDR1 SGHRS, CDR2 YFSETQ. CDR3 nucleotides: TGCGCCAGCAGCTTGCGGGAGGGCCAATACGATACGCAGTATTTT. The encoded protein is CASSLREGQYDTQYF.

The chain joins TRBV14 to TRBJ2-1; TRBD1 agrees at 11 bases. With 4 bases clipped from V and 4 bases from J, the junction kept 3 bases outside the gene matches. Germline V CDR1 and CDR2: SGHDN, FVKESK. The CDR3 covers 15 residues. The CDR3 DNA reads as TGTGCCAGCAGCCGAGGGACAGGGGGATACAATGAGCAGTTCTTC. It codes for CASSRGTGGYNEQFF.